Listed below are T cell receptor beta chains from one sample, sequenced in a study of human T cells and chemical hapten exposure. MiXCR, applied by TCRdb to the RACE reads, yields one record per CDR3 protein. The table shows about 190,000 distinct CDR3 sequences, with about 25% occurring only once. The sample was whole blood, taken in connection with sensitization to the hapten diphenylcyclopropenone (DPC). The receptor source for this set is a woman aged 40 to 50 with alopecia areata. Some clones in this sample may be carry-over from other donors' samples. Each CDR3 is given with its conserved first and last residue. A D gene is named only where the DNA matches it firmly. The size of a clone is reported for some rows only, either as once, few or many, or as a class for expanded clones.

TRBJ2-4	TRBV7-9	TRBD1	-	TGTGCCAGCAGCGTAGGGACAGGGGGATCTAACATTCAGTACTTC	CASSVGTGGSNIQYF
TRBJ2-4	TRBV28	-	-	TGTGCCAGCAGTTTCCCCGTGAGAGGGGACATTCAGTACTTC	CASSFPVRGDIQYF
TRBJ1-2	TRBV4-2	-	few	TGTGCCAGCAGCCGCGAGGGTTTCTATGGCTACACCTTC	CASSREGFYGYTF
TRBJ2-3	TRBV5-4	-	-	TGTGCCAGCAGCTTGGGGACTAAAGGAGATACGCAGTATTTT	CASSLGTKGDTQYF
TRBJ2-2	TRBV12-3/TRBV12-4	-	-	TGTGCCAGCAGTTTACGCGAGAACACCGGGGAGCTGTTTTTT	CASSLRENTGELFF
TRBJ2-7	TRBV18	TRBD2	once	TGTGCCAGCTCACCAAGGGGCGGGGGGACATCCCCCTACGAGCAGTACTTC	CASSPRGGGTSPYEQYF
TRBJ1-2	TRBV5-1	-	few	TGCGCCAGCAGCTTGGAGGGGGATGGCTACACCTTC	CASSLEGDGYTF
TRBJ2-3	TRBV7-3	-	-	TGTGCCAGCAGCGTAATGAGCACAGATACGCAGTATTTT	CASSVMSTDTQYF
TRBJ2-1	TRBV5-6	-	-	TGTGCCAGCAGCTTCGGGTTTTCCTACAATGAGCAGTTCTTC	CASSFGFSYNEQFF
TRBJ2-1	TRBV11-3	-	-	TGTGCCAGCAGCTTGAGCAGCGATTACAATGAGCAGTTCTTC	CASSLSSDYNEQFF
TRBJ1-4	TRBV7-2	-	many	TGTGCCAGCAGCCCCAGCGGGGGGGCAGAAAAACTGTTTTTT	CASSPSGGAEKLFF
TRBJ2-7	TRBV20-1	-	few	TGCAGTGCTAGTACAAGCTTCCTAAGCTCCTACGAGCAGTACTTC	CSASTSFLSSYEQYF
TRBJ1-4	TRBV7-9	-	few	TGTGCCAGCAGCCGAGCAGGGACGACTAATGAAAAACTGTTTTTT	CASSRAGTTNEKLFF